What follows are 13 T cell receptor beta chains derived from one specimen sequenced in a study of identical twins. In TCRdb, the 5' RACE reads were re-called with MiXCR into one record per CDR3 protein. The sample lists fewer than 800,000 distinct CDR3 sequences, under 8.5% occurring once. These data are also associated with another study on yellow fever vaccine responses in identical twins.

Sequencing used PBMCs. Receptors were obtained from a woman aged 18 to 35 in good health.

This clonotype was recorded a few times. The chain links TRBV9 to TRBJ2-1, with 8 positions matching TRBD2. After removal of 6 bases from V and 4 bases from J, the junction contained 9 bases not matched to a gene. The CDR3 has 15 residues. CDR1 is SGDLS and CDR2 is YYNGEE in the germline V gene. The CDR3 DNA reads TGTGCCAGCACCCCAAGCGGGAGTGAGTACAATGAGCAGTTCTTC. Amino acids: CASTPSGSEYNEQFF.

Many counts were recorded for this clonotype. V and J are TRBV20-1 and TRBJ2-1; a possible D gene is TRBD2 (6 bases). Germline V gene sequence: CDR1 DFQATT, CDR2 SNEGSKA (reference sequence). Trimming pared 6 bases from V and 11 bases from J, leaving 17 bases between. The CDR3 spans 12 residues. CDR3 nucleotides: TGCAGTGCCAAGGCGGCTCTAGCGCAGCAGTTCTTC. Its protein product is CSAKAALAQQFF.

This clonotype was detected many times. The chain joins TRBV14 to TRBJ2-1, with no clear D. The CDR3 is 15 amino acids. Germline-derived CDR1 and CDR2 are SGHDN and FVKESK. V was cut by 0 bases and J by 7 bases, with 13 bases left in between. This CDR3 reads CASSQDATSGNEQFF. The CDR3 nucleotides are TGTGCCAGCAGCCAAGATGCCACCTCTGGGAATGAGCAGTTCTTC.

A few counts support this clonotype. The chain uses TRBV15 and TRBJ2-1; no clear D. Trimming cost V 0 bases and J 0 bases, with 15 bases left between them. The germline CDR1 and CDR2 sequences are LNHNV and YYDKDF (reference sequence). This CDR3 has 18 amino acids. The CDR3 DNA follows: TGTGCCACCAGCAGAGATCGAAGTCTCAGAAGCTCCTACAATGAGCAGTTCTTC. As protein: CATSRDRSLRSSYNEQFF.

This clonotype was detected ten times or more. The chain recombines TRBV11-1 with TRBJ2-7, with TRBD2 matching 12 bases. The length of the CDR3 is 18 residues. CDR1 and CDR2 (germline): SGHAT, FQDESV (reference sequence). V gave up 2 bases and J gave up 2 bases; unmatched junction bases: 10. CDR3 nucleotides: TGTGCCAGCAGCTTAACGACTAGCGGGGGAGCTAATCCCTACGAGCAGTACGTC. This encodes CASSLTTSGGANPYEQYV.

The chain is built from TRBV12-3 or TRBV12-4 and TRBJ2-7, with D possibly matching TRBD2 (7 bases). The CDR3 totals 13 residues. Trimming shortened V by 3 bases and J by 9 bases, and 15 bases separated the two germline ends. The CDR3 protein is CASSLGGQRVQYV. In nucleotides, the CDR3 is TGTGCCAGCAGTTTGGGGGGGCAACGAGTGCAGTACGTC.

This clonotype showed up many times. The chain uses TRBV29-1 and TRBJ2-3, with 14 bases identical to TRBD2. Germline CDR1 SQVTM, CDR2 ANQGSEA. The CDR3 totals 17 residues. The trim removed 4 bases at V and 6 bases at J, leaving 12 bases unmatched. This CDR3 is CSVALGRTSGGRDTQYF. As DNA, the CDR3 is TGCAGCGTTGCTTTAGGGAGGACTAGCGGGGGGAGGGATACGCAGTATTTT.

The chain carries TRBV7-2 and TRBJ2-2; 7 bases agree with TRBD2. The germline V gene encodes CDR1 SGHTA and CDR2 FQGNSA. The J segment lost 3 bases and the V segment lost 5 bases, leaving 6 bases of the junction unmatched. This CDR3 contains 15 residues. The CDR3 sequence: CASSHPGLHTGELFF. The CDR3 coding sequence is TGTGCCAGCAGCCATCCGGGACTACACACCGGGGAGCTGTTTTTT.

This clonotype was seen repeatedly, ten times or more. J is TRBJ2-1 and V is TRBV6-2 or TRBV6-3, with 10 bases fitting TRBD2. The V gene end was trimmed by 2 bases and the J gene end by 7 bases; junction bases not matched to a gene: 14. CDR1 MNHEY and CDR2 SVGEGT come from the germline V gene. CDR3 size: 18 residues. As DNA, the CDR3 is TGTGCCAGCAGTTACCCCCTCCTAGCGGGAGTTTTGGTGAATGAGCAGTTCTTC. This sequence encodes CASSYPLLAGVLVNEQFF.

This chain connects TRBV6-4 to TRBJ2-3; possible D gene TRBD2, 5 bases. V was shortened by 0 bases and J by 3 bases, with 10 bases between the two germline ends. The germline V gene has CDR1 MRHNA and CDR2 SNTAGT. There are 15 residues in the CDR3. The CDR3 region is CASSDSRASTDTQYF. DNA for the CDR3: TGTGCCAGCAGTGACTCGCGGGCGTCGACAGATACGCAGTATTTT.

This clonotype was observed a handful of times. The V and J genes are TRBV7-9 and TRBJ2-1, with TRBD2 matching over 7 bases. Losses at the gene ends were 1 base for V and 10 bases for J; bases not matched to a gene: 4. The germline CDR1 and CDR2 sequences are SEHNR and FQNEAQ (reference sequence). The CDR3 has 13 amino acids. In nucleotides, the CDR3 is TGTGCCAGCAGCTTAGTAACCGGGGGGGAGCAGTTCTTC. It specifies CASSLVTGGEQFF.

This clonotype came up many times. This chain connects TRBV10-2 to TRBJ2-1, with 12 positions matching TRBD2. With 4 bases clipped from V and 7 bases from J, the junction kept 5 bases outside the gene matches. CDR3 length: 15 residues. Per the germline V gene, CDR1 is WSHSY and CDR2 is SAAADI. The CDR3 nucleotides are TGCGCCAGCAGTGGGACTAGCGGGACGAGGAATGAGCAGTTCTTC. It translates to CASSGTSGTRNEQFF.

This clonotype was seen at least ten times. The chain recombines TRBV20-1 with TRBJ2-7; the match to TRBD2 covers 7 bases. The CDR3 totals 13 residues. Germline lookup yields CDR1 DFQATT and CDR2 SNEGSKA (reference sequence). Trimming cost V 6 bases and J 2 bases; bases outside gene matches: 7. The CDR3 bases are TGCAGTGCAATCTCAGGGACTACCTACGAGCAGTACTTC. This sequence encodes CSAISGTTYEQYF.